The sequence of this T cell receptor (beta chain) was determined in a study of T cells after yellow fever vaccination (dated by TCRdb to about 2019). Looking at the study overall: The SMART-Seq v4 Ultra Low Input RNA kit was used to prepare libraries from fractions with low cell numbers. To follow T-cell clones before and after both primary and booster YFV17D yellow fever vaccination, bulk TCR alpha and beta repertoires underwent longitudinal sequencing. Two healthy male donors made up the cohort, one aged 18 to 30 years and the other aged 30 to 40 years. Blood was drawn at multiple timepoints before and after primary and secondary immunization, with bulk PBMC replicates and cell subsets isolated. What the authors observed across the whole study: Compared with the primary T-cell response, the secondary T-cell response was weaker but faster, peaking on day 5 rather than day 15. Only two donors were included in the study, so the extent to which the findings can be generalized is limited. After the booster, most of the clones that had expanded following primary vaccination were detected again (just under 97% of CD4 and around 90% of CD8), which suggests that memory was broadly maintained. A small fraction of clonotypes showed up in both the CD4 and CD8 compartments, probably as a result of convergent recombination. FACS-sorted repertoires could contain abundant contaminating clonotypes from the bulk population, so computational filtering was required.

This clonotype occurred a few times. The antigen it binds to is not known. One base away there is no much larger clone; base qualities are not given. V is cut back by 2 bases and J by 6 bases, with 22 bases in the junction unmatched. The CDR3 runs 20 amino acids, cysteine and phenylalanine included. The sequence is cut down to CDR3 DNA, 60 bases in frame from base 1. CDR1 and CDR2 were assigned from the germline V gene as SGHTA and FQGNSA. TCR cDNA was made using 5'RACE template switching, a step that added a universal primer site and unique molecular identifiers. cDNA synthesis was primed from both the TCR alpha and TCR beta constant segments. Libraries were amplified in two PCR steps, with sample barcodes and sequencing adapters added in the second step. Sequencing of libraries was performed on Illumina HiSeq 2500 (2x100 bp) or NovaSeq (2x150 bp). As for the authors' bioinformatics: Reads were demultiplexed and collapsed into UMI consensus sequences with MIGEC, and V(D)J alignment was performed with MiXCR. Vaccine-responding clonotypes were defined with edgeR using replicate PBMC samples, requiring FDR below 0.01 and a log2 fold change above 5 up to day 15. CD4 or CD8 identity was assigned to each bulk clonotype according to whether the clonotype was present at higher abundance in the sequenced CD4 repertoire or the sequenced CD8 repertoire. The raw public reads went through TCRdb reprocessing: fastp at Q25, MiXCR clone calling, in-frame beta chains kept. Each entry merges the rows of one CDR3 protein and shows their most common DNA and genes. The V and J calls follow TCRdb's processing rather than the paper's. For this sample there are 300,000 to 400,000 distinct CDR3 sequences; about 6.2% appear just once. Clones ranked in the top ten supply 15% of the sample.

This sample's treatment or condition label indicates: live attenuated yellow fever vaccine strain. At each blood-draw timepoint, two biological replicates of bulk PBMCs were obtained. PBMCs were isolated from peripheral blood using a standard Ficoll-Paque protocol. RNA was extracted with TriZol from bulk PBMCs, CD4 and CD8 fractions, and dextramer-positive and dextramer-negative fractions. This TCR was sampled from a man aged 25-45 years who received the YFV17D yellow fever vaccine. The chain is encoded by TRBV7-2 joined to TRBJ2-7, with 10 middle bases fitting TRBD2. The sample here was PBMCs, taken 5 days after the yellow fever booster vaccination. The CDR3 protein is CASSLIGRQLAGSEFREQYF. The nucleotide sequence reads TGTGCCAGCAGCTTAATTGGTCGTCAACTAGCGGGAAGCGAATTCCGCGAGCAGTACTTC.